The 24 T cell receptor beta chains below all came from one sample that was sequenced in a study of blood T cell repertoires in COVID-19 (TCRdb year 2020). Library preparation employed the immunoSEQ multiplex PCR assay. Not all clones reach the TCRdb copy of this immuneACCESS table, which keeps in-frame sequences only. Checked studies attribute under half of the gap to unresolved V genes and leave the rest unexplained. The sample table contains some 250,000 clones; only one count was recorded for less than 90% of them. The leading ten clones occupy more than 10% of the sample. Input material: peripheral blood. These receptors were collected from a woman between 25 and 40 years old with COVID-19, enrolled during active disease.

The sample holds a few counts of this clone. The genes are TRBV6-5 and TRBJ1-1; D gene uncertain. V was trimmed by 5 bases and J by 3 bases, leaving 13 bases between them. The CDR3 is made up of 14 amino acids. Germline CDR1 and CDR2: MNHEY and SVGAGI. The CDR3 loop is CASSKRLADTEAFF. The CDR3 region has the DNA TGTGCCAGCAGTAAGCGACTGGCTGACACTGAAGCTTTCTTT.

This rearrangement joins TRBV12-3 or TRBV12-4 to TRBJ1-1; D gene unclear. The CDR3 has 12 amino acids. The V end lost 2 bases, the J end lost 6 bases, and 7 bases lay between the germline ends. Here the CDR3 reads CASSLLRPEAFF. Here the CDR3 DNA reads TGTGCCAGCAGTTTACTGAGGCCTGAAGCTTTCTTT.

This clone was detected only a few times. This chain connects TRBV20-1 to TRBJ1-2; D might be TRBD1 (5 bases). V lost 3 bases to trimming and J lost 5 bases, with 16 bases between them. CDR3 size: 14 residues. Per the germline V gene, CDR1 is DFQATT and CDR2 is SNEGSKA (reference sequence). This CDR3 is CSASGEGRTYGYTF. The CDR3 region has the DNA TGCAGTGCTAGTGGGGAGGGGAGGACGTATGGCTACACCTTC.

The rearrangement joins TRBV5-4 to TRBJ1-5, with D possibly being TRBD1 (6 bases). Germline loops: CDR1 SGHNT, CDR2 YYREEE (reference sequence). Trimming took 3 bases from V and 8 from J, leaving 15 bases between them. The CDR3 consists of 14 residues. The chain's CDR3 is CASSSNPGVKPQHF. The DNA of the CDR3 is TGTGCCAGCAGCTCAAATCCAGGGGTCAAGCCCCAGCATTTT. Variable domain in full (rest from reference TRBV5-4 and TRBJ1-5): ETGVTQSPTHLIKTRGQQVTLRCSSQSGHNTVSWYQQALGQGPQFIFQYYREEENGRGNFPPRFSGLQFPNYSSELNVNALELDDSALYLCASSSNPGVKPQHFGDGTRLSIL.

This chain connects TRBV10-3 to TRBJ1-2; D is unclear. The V gene lost 0 bases and the J gene lost 6 bases, with 14 bases spanning the gap. In germline, CDR1 is ENHRY, CDR2 SYGVKD. This CDR3 has 15 residues. The CDR3 coding sequence is TGTGCCATCAGTGAGTCGATCGAGGGTTTGCATGGCTACACCTTC. This codes for CAISESIEGLHGYTF.

This chain uses TRBV20-1 with TRBJ2-7, with TRBD2 identical over 8 bases. The V gene end was trimmed by 3 bases and the J gene end by 0 bases; junction bases not matched to a gene: 13. Germline V gene data show CDR1 as DFQATT and CDR2 as SNEGSKA (reference sequence). The CDR3 has 17 residues. CDR3 sequence reads: CSASRSHIAGSSYEQYF. In nucleotides, the CDR3 is TGCAGTGCTAGTAGATCCCATATAGCGGGGAGCTCCTACGAGCAGTACTTC.

This clone was recorded once. The chain carries TRBV29-1 and TRBJ2-7, with 9 nucleotides matching TRBD2. Germline V gene lookup returns CDR1 SQVTM and CDR2 ANQGSEA. CDR3 size: 15 residues. The trim removed 6 bases at V and 2 bases at J, leaving 11 bases unmatched. In nucleotides, the CDR3 is TGCAGCGTGGAACCTAGCGGGGACGGCCCCTACGAGCAGTACTTC. It translates to CSVEPSGDGPYEQYF.

The chain carries TRBV6-6 and TRBJ1-5, with 7 bases aligning to TRBD1. Germline CDR1 reads MNHNY; CDR2 reads SVGAGI (reference sequence). V lost 5 bases to trimming and J lost 3 bases; unmatched junction nucleotides: 10. The CDR3 length is 16 residues. Here the CDR3 DNA reads TGTGCCAGCAGTCGAGTCCCGGGACAGACCAATCAGCCCCAGCATTTT. Its translation: CASSRVPGQTNQPQHF.

The genes are TRBV5-1 and TRBJ2-1; a possible D gene is TRBD2 (6 bases). Trimming cost V 6 bases and J 3 bases, with 13 bases left between them. There are 14 residues in the CDR3. Per germline, CDR1 SGHRS and CDR2 YFSETQ. The CDR3 nucleotides read TGCGCCAGCAATTCGGGGGTGGGCTACAATGAGCAGTTCTTC. Protein product: CASNSGVGYNEQFF.

This clone has just one count. The chain joins TRBV3-1 (or the pseudogene TRBV3-2) to TRBJ1-4, with 8 bases identical to TRBD1. Germline-derived CDR1 and CDR2 are LGHDT and YNNKEL (reference sequence). This CDR3 contains 15 residues. The junction had 10 bases not matched to a gene; V was cut back by 3 bases and J by 10 bases. DNA for the CDR3: TGTGCCAGCAGCCATCCCGGGACAGGATCTGGAAAACTGTTTTTT. This sequence encodes CASSHPGTGSGKLFF.

The chain is built from TRBV5-1 and TRBJ2-7, with 8 nucleotides matching TRBD1. Unmatched junction bases numbered 4, after V lost 0 bases and J lost 5 bases. The germline gives CDR1 SGHRS, CDR2 YFSETQ. The CDR3 runs 14 residues. CDR3 bases: TGCGCCAGCAGCTTGGAGTTGACAGGGGACGAGCAGTACTTC. This gives the protein CASSLELTGDEQYF.

V and J are TRBV15 and TRBJ2-1; D uncertain. CDR3 size: 13 residues. Germline V gene data show CDR1 as LNHNV and CDR2 as YYDKDF (reference sequence). Deletions cut 8 bases from V and 5 bases from J, with 13 bases between. As DNA, the CDR3 is TGTGCCACCCAGATATCAAGTAACAATGAGCAGTTCTTC. Its protein product is CATQISSNNEQFF.

The chain recombines TRBV19 with TRBJ1-5; D gene ambiguous. This CDR3 contains 14 residues. The germline V gene encodes CDR1 LNHDA and CDR2 SQIVND (reference sequence). The V end was cut by 1 base, the J end by 0 bases, with 4 bases between. Here the CDR3 reads CASSIGPSNQPQHF. As DNA, the CDR3 is TGTGCCAGTAGTATAGGGCCTAGCAATCAGCCCCAGCATTTT.

This rearrangement joins TRBV28 to TRBJ1-2; no clear D gene. The CDR3 extends over 12 amino acids. Deletions cut 6 bases from V and 4 bases from J, with 9 bases between. Germline V gene lookup returns CDR1 MDHEN and CDR2 SYDVKM. CDR3 coding DNA: TGTGCCAGCAGCCAGTCTTCCTATGGCTACACCTTC. Protein product: CASSQSSYGYTF.

The chain combines TRBV13 with TRBJ1-1; D is ambiguous. Germline V gene data show CDR1 as PRHDT and CDR2 as FYEKMQ (reference sequence). Trimming removed 1 base from V and 1 base from J, with 7 bases in between. The CDR3 totals 14 residues. CDR3 DNA: TGTGCCAGCAGCTTAGCCGCGGGGAACACTGAAGCTTTCTTT. Translating gives CASSLAAGNTEAFF.

The V gene is TRBV6-1, the J gene TRBJ1-3; 9 bases align to TRBD1. Germline trimming cut 3 bases from V and 3 bases from J; bases unmatched to any gene: 3. The CDR3 contains 15 residues. CDR1 is MNHNS and CDR2 is SASEGT in the germline V gene. Written as DNA, the CDR3 is TGTGCCAGCAGTGAGGGGACAGGGCGTGGAAACACCATATATTTT. Amino acid sequence: CASSEGTGRGNTIYF.

The J gene is TRBJ2-5, the V gene TRBV2; TRBD2 matches 14 bases. Looked up from germline, CDR1 is SNHLY and CDR2 is FYNNEI. Trimming cost V 8 bases and J 7 bases; bases outside gene matches: 9. This CDR3 has 15 residues. CDR3 residues: CASFGTSGGEGTQYF. The DNA of the CDR3 is TGTGCCAGCTTCGGGACTAGCGGGGGAGAAGGGACCCAGTACTTC.

As to this clone: This specimen includes other DNA sequences encoding the same CDR3. The chain joins TRBV2 to TRBJ1-1; the D is unclear. Per the germline V gene, CDR1 is SNHLY and CDR2 is FYNNEI. The CDR3 runs 13 residues. The ends were cut back, 3 bases at V and 0 bases at J, with 5 bases in the middle. CDR3 DNA sequence: TGTGCCAGCAGTGATGAGGTGAACACTGAAGCTTTCTTT. Residues: CASSDEVNTEAFF. The variable domain in full, completed from reference TRBV2 and TRBJ1-1, reads EPEVTQTPSHQVTQMGQEVILRCVPISNHLYFYWYRQILGQKVEFLVSFYNNEISEKSEIFDDQFSVERPDGSNFTLKIRSTKLEDSAMYFCASSDEVNTEAFFGQGTRLTVV.

This clone has just one count. J is TRBJ1-3 and V is TRBV12-3 or TRBV12-4; D ambiguous. The CDR3 is made up of 11 amino acids. The germline V and J ends were trimmed by 3 bases and 7 bases, with 4 bases remaining between them. For the CDR3, the DNA is TGTGCCAGCAGTTTGAGGAACACCATATATTTT. It yields the protein CASSLRNTIYF.

The gene calls are TRBV5-5 and TRBJ2-2, with 12 positions matching TRBD1. The CDR3 runs to 18 residues. Germline-derived CDR1 and CDR2 are SGHKS and YYEKEE (reference sequence). V lost 1 base to trimming and J lost 3 bases; unmatched junction nucleotides: 7. In DNA, the CDR3 is TGTGCCAGCAGCTTGCGGGACAGGGGGCTAGAGTACACCGGGGAGCTGTTTTTT. Translation gives CASSLRDRGLEYTGELFF.

This chain uses TRBV5-1 with TRBJ2-5; D not resolved. Germline-derived CDR1 and CDR2 are SGHRS and YFSETQ. The CDR3 runs to 17 residues. Trimming removed 0 bases at V and 4 bases at J, with 19 bases between. The CDR3 DNA is TGCGCCAGCAGCTTGGCCCGTGCGGAGAGCCTGGGAGAGACCCAGTACTTC. Translated: CASSLARAESLGETQYF.

The chain combines TRBV19 with TRBJ1-2; the D gene is possibly TRBD1 (6 bases). Germline V gene data show CDR1 as LNHDA and CDR2 as SQIVND (reference sequence). Trimming cost V 4 bases and J 8 bases, with 20 bases left between them. The length of the CDR3 is 15 residues. CDR3 nucleotides: TGTGCCAGTAGTACCCAACGGCGGGGGCTGGGCGGCTACACCTTC. Translating gives CASSTQRRGLGGYTF. The variable domain in full, completed from reference TRBV19 and TRBJ1-2, reads DGGITQSPKYLFRKEGQNVTLSCEQNLNHDAMYWYRQDPGQGLRLIYYSQIVNDFQKGDIAEGYSVSREKKESFPLTVTSAQKNPTAFYLCASSTQRRGLGGYTFGSGTRLTVV.

This clone was seen a single time. The gene calls are TRBV28 and TRBJ1-2; TRBD1 matches at 7 bases. Germline V gene sequence: CDR1 MDHEN, CDR2 SYDVKM. This CDR3 has 12 amino acids. Germline trimming cut 5 bases from V and 7 bases from J; bases unmatched to any gene: 4. CDR3 protein: CASSVTGVGYTF. The CDR3 nucleotides are TGTGCCAGCAGTGTTACAGGGGTTGGCTACACCTTC.

This clone was seen only once. The J gene is TRBJ2-2, the V gene TRBV2; 8 bases are a match to TRBD2. This CDR3 is built from 16 residues. Germline values: CDR1 SNHLY, CDR2 FYNNEI. V was clipped by 6 bases and J by 4 bases; unmatched bases: 10. Here the CDR3 reads CASRTRVGGVTGELFF. The CDR3 region has the DNA TGTGCCAGCAGAACCCGCGTCGGGGGGGTCACCGGGGAGCTGTTTTTT.